This is a list of T cell receptor beta chains from one sample in a study of blood T cell repertoires in COVID-19. Measured with immunoSEQ multiplex PCR; TCRdb has only the in-frame clones, and not every one. The sample comprises approximately 100,000 clones, around 86% of which are singletons, and 10% to 13% rests with the top ten. The material sequenced was peripheral blood. Receptors originate from a man between 45 and 60 years old with acute or convalescent COVID-19. CDR3s include the opening cysteine and the closing phenylalanine or tryptophan. Each record gives: V gene, clone size, J gene, D gene, CDR3 protein, CDR3 DNA. A D gene is named only where the DNA matches it firmly. Expanded clones get a size class; other rows say once, few or many, or leave the size out.

>TRBV5-1|NA|TRBJ2-7|TRBD2
CASSSGGACNEQYF
TGCGCCAGCAGCTCGGGGGGGGCGTGCAACGAGCAGTACTTC
>TRBV9|once|TRBJ2-5|TRBD1
CASSPHQPGTGAGETQYF
TGTGCCAGCAGCCCTCACCAACCCGGGACAGGGGCAGGAGAGACCCAGTACTTC
>TRBV30|NA|TRBJ2-1|TRBD1
CAWLGTGGNEQFF
TGTGCCTGGCTAGGGACAGGGGGCAATGAGCAGTTCTTC
>TRBV14|few|TRBJ2-7|TRBD2
CASSQGVPSGRLRVYF
TGTGCCAGCAGCCAAGGGGTCCCCAGCGGGAGGCTTCGGGTGTACTTC
>TRBV4-1|few|TRBJ2-7|TRBD2
CASSQLAGSFYEQYF
TGCGCCAGCAGCCAGTTAGCGGGGAGCTTCTACGAGCAGTACTTC
>TRBV5-1|NA|TRBJ2-1|NA
CASSLGGTAYNEQFF
TGCGCCAGCAGCTTGGGAGGGACTGCTTACAATGAGCAGTTCTTC
>TRBV3-1/TRBV3-2|NA|TRBJ2-3|TRBD2
CASSHGTSGYTQYF
TGTGCCAGCAGCCATGGGACTAGCGGTTATACGCAGTATTTT
>TRBV21-1|NA|TRBJ2-2|NA
CASSKENAGGFNTGELFF
TGTGCCAGCAGCAAAGAGAACGCAGGGGGTTTTAACACCGGGGAGCTGTTTTTT
>TRBV12-5|NA|TRBJ2-2|NA
CASGLVQRATGELFF
TGTGCTAGTGGTTTGGTACAACGAGCGACCGGGGAGCTGTTTTTT
>TRBV5-1|once|TRBJ2-3|TRBD2
CASSPWTSGSSADTQYF
TGCGCCAGCAGCCCCTGGACTAGCGGGAGCTCAGCAGATACGCAGTATTTT
>TRBV7-9|NA|TRBJ2-7|TRBD2
CASSSERERVYEQYF
TGTGCCAGCAGCTCGGAGCGGGAGAGGGTTTACGAGCAGTACTTC
>TRBV4-1|NA|TRBJ1-1|TRBD1
CASSRGQGGFSEAFF
TGCGCCAGCAGCCGGGGACAGGGAGGCTTTTCTGAAGCTTTCTTT
>TRBV5-1|NA|TRBJ2-1|NA
CASSPRLEDEQFF
TGCGCCAGCAGCCCAAGACTAGAGGATGAGCAGTTCTTC
>TRBV5-4|NA|TRBJ2-5|NA
CASSTGQETQYF
TGTGCCAGCAGTACAGGACAAGAGACCCAGTACTTC
>TRBV14|NA|TRBJ1-6|NA
CASSQVGSRAPLHF
TGTGCCAGCAGCCAAGTAGGTTCGAGGGCACCCCTCCACTTT
>TRBV6-5|once|TRBJ2-3|NA
CASSGLTTDTQYF
TGTGCCAGCAGCGGTCTCACCACAGATACGCAGTATTTT
>TRBV15|NA|TRBJ2-1|TRBD2
CATSRGSGGGSWDEQFF
TGTGCCACCAGCAGAGGGTCAGGCGGCGGGAGTTGGGATGAGCAGTTCTTC
>TRBV6-5|NA|TRBJ2-1|TRBD2
CASSPLAGAVDEQFF
TGTGCCAGCAGTCCTCTAGCGGGAGCCGTCGATGAGCAGTTCTTC
>TRBV5-1|NA|TRBJ2-5|NA
CASSFPRTPTEQETQYF
TGCGCCAGCAGCTTCCCCCGCACCCCGACGGAGCAAGAGACCCAGTACTTC
>TRBV27|NA|TRBJ1-6|TRBD1
CASSLWDRESPLHF
TGTGCCAGCAGTTTATGGGACAGGGAATCACCCCTCCACTTT
>TRBV7-2|NA|TRBJ2-1|TRBD2
CASSPRLAGNNEQFF
TGTGCCAGCAGCCCACGACTAGCGGGGAACAATGAGCAGTTCTTC
>TRBV29-1|NA|TRBJ2-5|TRBD2
CSVVAGLAGVTETQYF
TGCAGCGTTGTAGCGGGACTAGCGGGAGTAACGGAGACCCAGTACTTC
>TRBV5-5|NA|TRBJ2-1|TRBD1
CASSFLQGASDSYNEQFF
TGTGCCAGCAGCTTTTTACAGGGGGCGTCCGACTCCTACAATGAGCAGTTCTTC
>TRBV4-1|NA|TRBJ1-1|NA
CASSQENLNTEAFF
TGCGCCAGCAGCCAAGAGAACTTGAACACTGAAGCTTTCTTT
>TRBV21-1|NA|TRBJ2-7|NA
CASRASGYEQYF
TGTGCCAGCAGGGCTTCTGGTTACGAGCAGTACTTC
>TRBV5-6|NA|TRBJ2-7|TRBD2
CASSLASGGTYEQYF
TGTGCCAGCAGCTTGGCTAGCGGGGGCACCTACGAGCAGTACTTC
>TRBV11-3|NA|TRBJ2-7|NA
CASSASERASYEQYF
TGTGCCAGCAGCGCGTCGGAGCGGGCTTCCTACGAGCAGTACTTC
>TRBV6-6|once|TRBJ2-1|TRBD1
CASSFSGTGWNEQFF
TGTGCCAGCAGTTTCTCCGGGACAGGGTGGAATGAGCAGTTCTTC
>TRBV5-1|NA|TRBJ1-2|NA
CASSLTGGDATNYGYTF
TGCGCCAGCAGCTTGACCGGCGGGGACGCCACTAACTATGGCTACACCTTC
>TRBV18|once|TRBJ1-1|TRBD1
CASVKDRDVSEAFF
TGTGCCAGCGTTAAGGACAGGGATGTCTCTGAAGCTTTCTTT
>TRBV2|NA|TRBJ1-3|TRBD1
CASKRQGDISGNTIYF
TGTGCCAGCAAGCGACAGGGAGATATCTCTGGAAACACCATATATTTT
>TRBV28|NA|TRBJ2-2|TRBD2
CASSSGGLAGTGELFF
TGTGCCAGCAGTTCCGGGGGACTAGCGGGAACCGGGGAGCTGTTTTTT
>TRBV29-1|once|TRBJ1-2|TRBD1
CSVEGRGRGKDGYTF
TGCAGCGTTGAGGGCAGGGGGCGCGGCAAGGATGGCTACACCTTC
>TRBV9|NA|TRBJ2-1|TRBD2
CASSVDSREGYNEQFF
TGTGCCAGCAGCGTAGATAGTCGGGAGGGGTACAATGAGCAGTTCTTC
>TRBV9|once|TRBJ2-3|TRBD2
CASSALAGASTDTQYF
TGTGCCAGCAGCGCCTTAGCGGGAGCCAGCACAGATACGCAGTATTTT
>TRBV5-1|NA|TRBJ2-7|TRBD2
CASRGGLAAYEQYF
TGCGCCAGCAGGGGGGGACTAGCGGCCTACGAGCAGTACTTC